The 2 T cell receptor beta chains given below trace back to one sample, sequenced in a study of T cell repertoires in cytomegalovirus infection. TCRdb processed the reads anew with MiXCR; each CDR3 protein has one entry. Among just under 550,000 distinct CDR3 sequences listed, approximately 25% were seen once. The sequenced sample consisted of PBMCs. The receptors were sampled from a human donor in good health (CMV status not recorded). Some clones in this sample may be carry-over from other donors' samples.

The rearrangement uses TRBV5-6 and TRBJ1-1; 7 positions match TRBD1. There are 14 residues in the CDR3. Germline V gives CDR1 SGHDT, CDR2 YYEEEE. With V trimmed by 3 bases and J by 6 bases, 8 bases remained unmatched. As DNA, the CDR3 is TGTGCCAGCAGCTCCACAGGGGTCGCCGCTGAAGCTTTCTTT. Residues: CASSSTGVAAEAFF. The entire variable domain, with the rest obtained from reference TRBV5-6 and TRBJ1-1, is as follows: DAGVTQSPTHLIKTRGQQVTLRCSPKSGHDTVSWYQQALGQGPQFIFQYYEEEERQRGNFPDRFSGHQFPNYSSELNVNALLLGDSALYLCASSSTGVAAEAFFGQGTRLTVV.

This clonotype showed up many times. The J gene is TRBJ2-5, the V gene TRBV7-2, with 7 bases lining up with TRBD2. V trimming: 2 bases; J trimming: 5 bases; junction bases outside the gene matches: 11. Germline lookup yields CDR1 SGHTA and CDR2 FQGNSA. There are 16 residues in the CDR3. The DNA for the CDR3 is TGTGCCAGCAGCTTAAGTGTGGAGCGGGGTAGGGAGACCCAGTACTTC. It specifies CASSLSVERGRETQYF.